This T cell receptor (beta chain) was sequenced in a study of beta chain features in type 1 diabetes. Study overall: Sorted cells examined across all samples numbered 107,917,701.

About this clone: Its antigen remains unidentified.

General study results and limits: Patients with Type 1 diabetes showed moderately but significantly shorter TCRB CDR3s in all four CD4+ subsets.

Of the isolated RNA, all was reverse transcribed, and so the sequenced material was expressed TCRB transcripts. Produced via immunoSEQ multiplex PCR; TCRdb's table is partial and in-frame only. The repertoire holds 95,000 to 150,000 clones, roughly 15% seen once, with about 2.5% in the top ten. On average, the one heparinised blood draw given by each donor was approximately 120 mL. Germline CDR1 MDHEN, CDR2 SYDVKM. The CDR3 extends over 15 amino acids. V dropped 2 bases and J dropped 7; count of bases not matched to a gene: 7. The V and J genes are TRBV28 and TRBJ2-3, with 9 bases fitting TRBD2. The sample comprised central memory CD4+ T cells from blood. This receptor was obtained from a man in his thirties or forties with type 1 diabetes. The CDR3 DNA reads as TGTGCCAGCAGTTTAGCGGGGGGGCCCTTCAATACGCAGTATTTT. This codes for CASSLAGGPFNTQYF.